The 8 T cell receptor beta chains below were found in one sample sequenced in a study of beta chain features in type 1 diabetes. TCRB transcripts that were expressed got sequenced, as all of the isolated RNA had been reverse transcribed. This table comes from immunoSEQ multiplex PCR, and its TCRdb copy is limited to in-frame clones, with some not included. The top ten clones hold over 2% of a sample with about 150,000 clones, 8.5% to 14% of them seen once. The sequenced material came from central memory CD4+ T cells from blood. These receptors were obtained from a man aged 18 to 29 in good health.

The rearrangement joins TRBV19 to TRBJ1-2, with D unclear. The V end was cut by 6 bases, the J end by 2 bases, with 13 bases between. Germline CDR1 and CDR2: LNHDA and SQIVND (reference sequence). The CDR3 extends over 14 amino acids. CDR3 amino acids: CASRDLPRNYGYTF. The CDR3 nucleotides are TGTGCCAGTAGGGACCTCCCACGGAACTATGGCTACACCTTC.

Many counts were recorded for this clone. This rearrangement joins TRBV29-1 to TRBJ1-5; D may be TRBD1 (5 bases). The CDR3 is 13 residues long. The germline CDR1 and CDR2 sequences are SQVTM and ANQGSEA. V dropped 4 bases and J dropped 2 bases, with 9 bases sitting between them. CDR3 sequence (DNA): TGCAGCGTTGCCCGAGGGGGCAATCAGCCCCAGCATTTT. This translates into CSVARGGNQPQHF.

This clone was seen more than once but under ten times. The rearrangement joins TRBV5-5 to TRBJ1-5; D is perhaps TRBD1 (5 bases). Germline CDR1 is SGHKS and CDR2 is YYEKEE (reference sequence). This CDR3 has 14 amino acids. The V end lost 7 bases, the J end lost 6 bases, and 17 bases lay between the germline ends. The CDR3 DNA sequence: TGTGCCAGCGATCGGGACGGGAACCGTCAGCCCCAGCATTTT. Protein: CASDRDGNRQPQHF.

The chain uses TRBV4-2 and TRBJ2-7; D is unclear. The CDR3 is 13 amino acids. Germline CDR1 LGHNA, CDR2 YNFKEQ. V was clipped by 0 bases and J by 6 bases, with 9 bases between them. The CDR3 region is CASSQDRLSEQYF. The CDR3 nucleotides are TGTGCCAGCAGCCAAGATCGCCTCTCCGAGCAGTACTTC.

This chain links TRBV29-1 with TRBJ2-5; D may match TRBD1 or TRBD2 (5 bases each). V lost 3 bases, J lost 2 bases, and 16 bases lay in between. The CDR3 is 15 amino acids. Germline V gives CDR1 SQVTM, CDR2 ANQGSEA. The CDR3 spells CSVEAGTKRQETQYF. In DNA form, the CDR3 reads TGCAGCGTTGAGGCAGGGACCAAAAGGCAAGAGACCCAGTACTTC.

This clone was counted between two and nine times. At one boundary the junction diverges from the germline segment, which might be a read error. The chain couples TRBV27 to TRBJ2-6; weak D call: TRBD2 (5 bases). This CDR3 comprises 16 residues. Germline V gene data show CDR1 as MNHEY and CDR2 as SMNVEV (reference sequence). CDR3 residues: CARSLIASFGANVLTF. As DNA, the CDR3 is TGTGCCCGCAGTTTAATCGCTAGCTTTGGGGCCAACGTCCTGACTTTC.

The genes are TRBV29-1 and TRBJ1-2, with D perhaps matching TRBD1 (6 bases). The CDR3 consists of 11 residues. Trimming removed 7 bases from V and 2 bases from J, with 8 bases in between. From germline, CDR1 is SQVTM and CDR2 ANQGSEA. CDR3 in amino acids: CSGGHNYGYTF. In DNA form, the CDR3 reads TGCAGCGGGGGACACAACTATGGCTACACCTTC.

The sample holds a few counts of this clone. The chain joins TRBV5-6 to TRBJ2-4; a weak D match, TRBD2 (6 bases). The CDR3 runs to 18 residues. The germline CDR1 and CDR2 sequences are SGHDT and YYEEEE. V was trimmed by 5 bases and J by 9 bases, leaving 30 bases between them. This CDR3 reads CASRPGKGLTKAATIQYF. The CDR3 nucleotides are TGTGCCAGCAGACCAGGAAAGGGACTTACGAAAGCAGCTACCATTCAGTACTTC. Filled out from reference TRBV5-6 and TRBJ2-4, the complete variable domain reads DAGVTQSPTHLIKTRGQQVTLRCSPKSGHDTVSWYQQALGQGPQFIFQYYEEEERQRGNFPDRFSGHQFPNYSSELNVNALLLGDSALYLCASRPGKGLTKAATIQYFGAGTRLSVL.